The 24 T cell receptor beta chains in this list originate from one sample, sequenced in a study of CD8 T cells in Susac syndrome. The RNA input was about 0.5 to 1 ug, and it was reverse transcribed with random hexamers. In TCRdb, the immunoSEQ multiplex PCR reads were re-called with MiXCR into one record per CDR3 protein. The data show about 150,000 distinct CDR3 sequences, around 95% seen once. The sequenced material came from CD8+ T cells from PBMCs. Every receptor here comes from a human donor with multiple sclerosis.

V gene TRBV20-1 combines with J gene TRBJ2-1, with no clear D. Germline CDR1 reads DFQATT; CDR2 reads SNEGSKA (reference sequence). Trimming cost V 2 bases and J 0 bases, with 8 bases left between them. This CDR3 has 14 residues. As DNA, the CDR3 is TGCAGTGCTAGACCCGCCAGCTCCTACAATGAGCAGTTCTTC. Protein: CSARPASSYNEQFF.

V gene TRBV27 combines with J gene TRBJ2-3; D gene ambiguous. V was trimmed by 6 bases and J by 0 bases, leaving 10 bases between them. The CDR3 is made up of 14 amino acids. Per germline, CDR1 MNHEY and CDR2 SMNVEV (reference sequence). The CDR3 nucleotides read TGTGCCAGCAGGTGGGAATCTAGCACAGATACGCAGTATTTT. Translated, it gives CASRWESSTDTQYF.

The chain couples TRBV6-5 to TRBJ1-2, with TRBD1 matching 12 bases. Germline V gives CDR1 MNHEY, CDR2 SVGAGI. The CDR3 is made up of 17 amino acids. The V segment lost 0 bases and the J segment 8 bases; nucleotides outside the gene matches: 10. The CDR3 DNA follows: TGTGCCAGCAGTTACTCGGGACAGGGGGCGATCGGCGCGGGCTACACCTTC. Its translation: CASSYSGQGAIGAGYTF.

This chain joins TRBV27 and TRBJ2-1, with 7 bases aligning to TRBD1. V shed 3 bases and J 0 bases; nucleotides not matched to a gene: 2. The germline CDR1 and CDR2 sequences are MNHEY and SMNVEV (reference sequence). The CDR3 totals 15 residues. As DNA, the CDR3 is TGTGCCAGCAGTTTCAGGGGGAGCTCCTACAATGAGCAGTTCTTC. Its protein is CASSFRGSSYNEQFF.

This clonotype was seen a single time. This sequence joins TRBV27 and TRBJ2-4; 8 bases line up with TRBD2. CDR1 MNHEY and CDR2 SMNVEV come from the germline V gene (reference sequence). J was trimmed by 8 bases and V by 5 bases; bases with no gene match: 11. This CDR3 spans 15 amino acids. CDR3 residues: CASSTREGRSDIQYF. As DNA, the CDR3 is TGTGCCAGCAGTACCCGGGAGGGGCGGTCGGACATTCAGTACTTC.

The CDR3 DNA reads TGTGCCAGCAGCGTGGGGACAGGTGGAAACACTGAAGCTTTCTTT. Translated, it gives CASSVGTGGNTEAFF. The chain uses TRBV9 and TRBJ1-1; TRBD1 agrees at 8 bases. Germline loops: CDR1 SGDLS, CDR2 YYNGEE. The CDR3 contains 15 residues. The V and J ends lost 2 bases and 2 bases, in that order; junction bases with no gene match: 5.

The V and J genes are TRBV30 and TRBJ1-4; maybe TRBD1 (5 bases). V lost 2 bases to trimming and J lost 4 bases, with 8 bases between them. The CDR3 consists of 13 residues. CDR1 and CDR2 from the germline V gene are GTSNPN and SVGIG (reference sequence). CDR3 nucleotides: TGTGCCTGGAGTCCAGGGTTTAATGAAAAACTGTTTTTT. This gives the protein CAWSPGFNEKLFF. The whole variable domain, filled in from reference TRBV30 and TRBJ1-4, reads SQTIHQWPATLVQPVGSPLSLECTVEGTSNPNLYWYRQAAGRGLQLLFYSVGIGQISSEVPQNLSASRPQDRQFILSSKKLLLSDSGFYLCAWSPGFNEKLFFGSGTQLSVL.

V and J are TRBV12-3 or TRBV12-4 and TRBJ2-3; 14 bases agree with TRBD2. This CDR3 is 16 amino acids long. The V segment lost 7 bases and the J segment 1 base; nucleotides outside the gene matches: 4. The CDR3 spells CASKGLAGGRTDTQYF. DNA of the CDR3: TGTGCCAGCAAAGGACTAGCGGGGGGACGCACAGATACGCAGTATTTT.

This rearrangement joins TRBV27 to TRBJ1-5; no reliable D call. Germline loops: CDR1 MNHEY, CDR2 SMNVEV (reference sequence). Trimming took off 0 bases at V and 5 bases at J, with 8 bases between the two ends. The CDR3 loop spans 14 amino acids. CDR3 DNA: TGTGCCAGCAGTTTATCAGAGGGTTATCAGCCCCAGCATTTT. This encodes CASSLSEGYQPQHF.

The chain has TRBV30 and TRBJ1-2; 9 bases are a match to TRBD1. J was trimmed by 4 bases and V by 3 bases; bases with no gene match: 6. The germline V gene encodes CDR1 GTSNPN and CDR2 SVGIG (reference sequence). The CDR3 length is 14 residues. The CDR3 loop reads CAWSITGGGYGYTF. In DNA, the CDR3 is TGTGCCTGGAGCATCACAGGGGGCGGCTATGGCTACACCTTC.

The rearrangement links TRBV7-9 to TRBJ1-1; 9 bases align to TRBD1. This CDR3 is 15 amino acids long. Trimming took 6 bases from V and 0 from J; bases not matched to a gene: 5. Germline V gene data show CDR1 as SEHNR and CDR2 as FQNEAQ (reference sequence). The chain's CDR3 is CASRPGQGLNTEAFF. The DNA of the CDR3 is TGTGCCAGCAGACCTGGACAGGGGCTGAACACTGAAGCTTTCTTT.

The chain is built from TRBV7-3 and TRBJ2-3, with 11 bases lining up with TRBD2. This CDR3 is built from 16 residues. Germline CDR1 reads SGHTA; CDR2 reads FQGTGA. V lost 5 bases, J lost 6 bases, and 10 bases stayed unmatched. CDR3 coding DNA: TGTGCCAGCAGCCGAACTAGCGGGGGACCTGGGGATACGCAGTATTTT. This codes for CASSRTSGGPGDTQYF. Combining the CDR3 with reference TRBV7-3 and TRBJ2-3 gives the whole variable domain GAGVSQTPSNKVTEKGKYVELRCDPISGHTALYWYRQSLGQGPEFLIYFQGTGAADDSGLPNDRFFAVRPEGSVSTLKIQRTERGDSAVYLCASSRTSGGPGDTQYFGPGTRLTVL.

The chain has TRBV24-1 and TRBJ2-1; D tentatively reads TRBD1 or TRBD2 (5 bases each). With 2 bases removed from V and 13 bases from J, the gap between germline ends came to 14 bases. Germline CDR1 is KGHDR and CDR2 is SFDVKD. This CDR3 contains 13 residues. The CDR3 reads CATSDWDPPHQFF. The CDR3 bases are TGTGCCACCAGTGATTGGGACCCCCCGCATCAGTTCTTC.

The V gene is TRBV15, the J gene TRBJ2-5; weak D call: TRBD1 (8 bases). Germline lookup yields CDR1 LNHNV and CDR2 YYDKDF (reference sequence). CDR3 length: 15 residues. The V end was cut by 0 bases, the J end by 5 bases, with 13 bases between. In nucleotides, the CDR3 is TGTGCCACCAGCAGAGAGGCACAGGGGGGGGAGACCCAGTACTTC. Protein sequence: CATSREAQGGETQYF.

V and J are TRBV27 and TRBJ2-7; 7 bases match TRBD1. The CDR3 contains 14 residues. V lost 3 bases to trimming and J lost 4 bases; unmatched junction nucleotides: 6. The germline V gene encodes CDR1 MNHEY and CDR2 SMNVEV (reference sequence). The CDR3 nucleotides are TGTGCCAGCAGTTTGGTAGGGGGCCCTTACGAGCAGTACGTC. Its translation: CASSLVGGPYEQYV.

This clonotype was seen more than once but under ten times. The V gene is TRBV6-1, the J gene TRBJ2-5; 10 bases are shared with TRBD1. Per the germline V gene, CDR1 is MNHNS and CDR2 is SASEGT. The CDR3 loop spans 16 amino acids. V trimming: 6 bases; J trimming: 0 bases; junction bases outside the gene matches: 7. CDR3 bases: TGTGCCAGCAGCGGCGACAGGGGGCACGACCAAGAGACCCAGTACTTC. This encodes CASSGDRGHDQETQYF.

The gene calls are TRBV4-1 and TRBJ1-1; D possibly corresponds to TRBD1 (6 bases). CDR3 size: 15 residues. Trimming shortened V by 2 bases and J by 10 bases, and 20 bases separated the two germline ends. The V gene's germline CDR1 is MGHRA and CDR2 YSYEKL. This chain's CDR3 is CASSQPPMSGEGAFF. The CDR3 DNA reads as TGCGCCAGCAGCCAACCGCCCATGTCAGGGGAGGGAGCTTTCTTT.

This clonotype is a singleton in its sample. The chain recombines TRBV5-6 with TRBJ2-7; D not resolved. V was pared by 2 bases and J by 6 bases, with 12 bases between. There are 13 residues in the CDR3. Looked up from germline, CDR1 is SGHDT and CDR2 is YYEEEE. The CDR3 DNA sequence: TGTGCCAGCAGCTTTTTTAGTTCGGTCGAGCAGTACTTC. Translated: CASSFFSSVEQYF.

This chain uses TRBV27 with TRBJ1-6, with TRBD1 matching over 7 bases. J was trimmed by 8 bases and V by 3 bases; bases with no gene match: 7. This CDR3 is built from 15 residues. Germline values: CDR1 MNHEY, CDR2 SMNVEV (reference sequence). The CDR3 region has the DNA TGTGCCAGCAGTTTTCGACAGGGAGGAGATTCACCCCTCCACTTT. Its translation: CASSFRQGGDSPLHF.

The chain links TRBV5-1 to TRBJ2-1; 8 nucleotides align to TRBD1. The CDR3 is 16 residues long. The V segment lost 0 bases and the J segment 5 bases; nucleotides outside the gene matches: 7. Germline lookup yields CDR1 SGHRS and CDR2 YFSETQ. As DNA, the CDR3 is TGCGCCAGCAGCTTGGGGACAGGGTCCAGCGACAATGAGCAGTTCTTC. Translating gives CASSLGTGSSDNEQFF.

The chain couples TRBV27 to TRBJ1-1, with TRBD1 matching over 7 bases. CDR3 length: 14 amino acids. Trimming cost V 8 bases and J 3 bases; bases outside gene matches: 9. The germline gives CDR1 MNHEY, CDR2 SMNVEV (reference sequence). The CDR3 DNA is TGTGCCAGCCGTAAAGGAGGGGGCCACACTGAAGCTTTCTTT. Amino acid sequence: CASRKGGGHTEAFF.

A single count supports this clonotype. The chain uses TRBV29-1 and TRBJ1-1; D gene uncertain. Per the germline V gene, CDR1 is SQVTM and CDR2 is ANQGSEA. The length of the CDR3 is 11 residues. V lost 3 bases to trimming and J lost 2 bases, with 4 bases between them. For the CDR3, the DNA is TGCAGCGTTGAGCCAAACACTGAAGCTTTCTTT. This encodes CSVEPNTEAFF.

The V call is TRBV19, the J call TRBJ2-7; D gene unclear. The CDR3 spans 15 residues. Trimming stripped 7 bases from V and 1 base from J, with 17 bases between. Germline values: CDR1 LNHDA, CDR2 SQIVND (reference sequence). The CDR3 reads CASTLSTRASYEQYF. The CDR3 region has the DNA TGTGCCAGTACCCTCTCGACCCGGGCGTCCTACGAGCAGTACTTC.

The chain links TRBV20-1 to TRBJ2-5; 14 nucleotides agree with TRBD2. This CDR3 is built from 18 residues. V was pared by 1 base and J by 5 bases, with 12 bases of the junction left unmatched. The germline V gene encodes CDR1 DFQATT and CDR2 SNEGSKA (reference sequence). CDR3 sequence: CSARVEGTSGGLRETQYF. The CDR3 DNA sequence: TGCAGTGCTAGAGTCGAAGGGACTAGCGGGGGCTTGAGGGAGACCCAGTACTTC.